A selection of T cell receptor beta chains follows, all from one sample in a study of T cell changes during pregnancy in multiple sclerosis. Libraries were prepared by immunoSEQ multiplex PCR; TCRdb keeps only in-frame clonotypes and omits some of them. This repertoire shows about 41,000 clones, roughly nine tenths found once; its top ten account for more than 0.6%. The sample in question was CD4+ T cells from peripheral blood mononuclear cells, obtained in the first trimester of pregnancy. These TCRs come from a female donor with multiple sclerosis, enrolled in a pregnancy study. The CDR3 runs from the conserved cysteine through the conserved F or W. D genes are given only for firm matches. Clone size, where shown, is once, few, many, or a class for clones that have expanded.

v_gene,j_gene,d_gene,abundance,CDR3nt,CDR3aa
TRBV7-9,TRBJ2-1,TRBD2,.,TGTGCCAGCAGCTCCATTCGGGGGGGTGACAATGAGCAGTTCTTC,CASSSIRGGDNEQFF
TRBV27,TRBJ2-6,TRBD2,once,TGTGCCAGCAGATCCCAGACTAGCGGGAGGGCTGGGGCCAACGTCCTGACTTTC,CASRSQTSGRAGANVLTF
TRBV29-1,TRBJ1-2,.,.,TGCAGCGTTACAGGGTTACCGGGCTATGGCTACACCTTC,CSVTGLPGYGYTF
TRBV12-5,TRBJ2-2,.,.,TGTGCTAGTAGTTTAGGAGGTCCAACGTACACCGGGGAGCTGTTTTTT,CASSLGGPTYTGELFF
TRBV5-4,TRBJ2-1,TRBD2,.,TGTGCCAGCAGCGGTTCTAGCGGTGAGCAGTTCTTC,CASSGSSGEQFF
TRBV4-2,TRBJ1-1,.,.,TGTGCCAGCAGCCAAGATACGGGCACTGAAGCTTTCTTT,CASSQDTGTEAFF
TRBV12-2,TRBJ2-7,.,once,TGTGCAAGTCGATTAGACAGCCGGGATCTCTCCTACGAGCAGTACTTC,CASRLDSRDLSYEQYF
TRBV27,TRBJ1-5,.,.,TGTGCCAGCAGCCCACAGAGAGGAGGAGTAATTAGCAATCAGCCCCAGCATTTT,CASSPQRGGVISNQPQHF
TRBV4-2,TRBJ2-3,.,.,TGTGCCAGCAGCCAAAGGACTACCGTTAGCACAGATACGCAGTATTTT,CASSQRTTVSTDTQYF
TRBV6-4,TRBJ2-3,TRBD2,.,TGTGCCAGCAGGGGAAGCGGGAGACCCAGCACAGATACGCAGTATTTT,CASRGSGRPSTDTQYF
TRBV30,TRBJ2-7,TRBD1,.,TGTGCCTGGGGACAGGGGTTTACCTACGAGCAGTACTTC,CAWGQGFTYEQYF
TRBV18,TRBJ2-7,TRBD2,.,TGTGCCAGCTCACCACCCGAGGGACTACCGACCTACGAGCAGTACTTC,CASSPPEGLPTYEQYF
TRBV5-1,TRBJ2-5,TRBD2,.,TGCGCCAGCAAACTAGCGGGAGACCAGGAGACCCAGTACTTC,CASKLAGDQETQYF
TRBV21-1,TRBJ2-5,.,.,TGTGCCAGCATCCCCTCCCGGGACAGGGAGAGGACCCAGTACTTC,CASIPSRDRERTQYF
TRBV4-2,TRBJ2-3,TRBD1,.,TGTGCCAGCGGGACAGGGGGGACAGATACGCAGTATTTT,CASGTGGTDTQYF
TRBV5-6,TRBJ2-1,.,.,TGTGCCAGCAGCTTACGTGGGAGTGGTGTCGATGAGCAGTTCTTC,CASSLRGSGVDEQFF